One and the same sample provided the 13 T cell receptor beta chains below, sequenced in a study of siplizumab effects on memory and regulatory T cells. Only in-frame clones appear in the TCRdb table, and some are missing; sequencing was by immunoSEQ multiplex PCR. The sample lists roughly 80,000 clones; approximately 90% were seen once. The sequenced sample consisted of Tregs sorted from blood. Receptors were obtained from a human donor in good health.

This rearrangement joins TRBV6-1 to TRBJ2-5, with TRBD1 matching over 9 bases. The germline V gene encodes CDR1 MNHNS and CDR2 SASEGT. The ends lost 5 bases at V and 4 bases at J; junction bases unmatched: 5. This CDR3 contains 14 residues. In nucleotides, the CDR3 is TGTGCCAGCAGTACTATGGACAGGGGAGAGACCCAGTACTTC. Its translation is CASSTMDRGETQYF.

CDR3 sequence: CATRGPSHEQYF. The CDR3 DNA reads TGTGCCACCAGGGGCCCGAGCCACGAGCAGTACTTC. This chain links TRBV10-3 with TRBJ2-7, with D possibly being TRBD1 (6 bases). V was cut by 10 bases and J by 5 bases, with 15 bases left in between. Germline loops: CDR1 ENHRY, CDR2 SYGVKD. This CDR3 contains 12 residues.

V is TRBV5-1 and J is TRBJ1-2, with 9 positions matching TRBD1. V lost 0 bases to trimming and J lost 11 bases; unmatched junction nucleotides: 2. The CDR3 is 12 amino acids. CDR1 is SGHRS, CDR2 YFSETQ, per germline. CDR3 sequence (DNA): TGCGCCAGCAGCTTGGCGGGGACAGGGTACACCTTC. Translation: CASSLAGTGYTF.

The chain carries TRBV6-1 and TRBJ2-2; D tentatively reads TRBD1 or TRBD2 (5 bases each). This CDR3 spans 15 amino acids. Per the germline V gene, CDR1 is MNHNS and CDR2 is SASEGT. V shed 4 bases and J shed 8 bases, with 17 bases lying between them. CDR3 nucleotides: TGTGCCAGCAGTGGCTCCGGGACCTCATTTGGGGAGCTGTTTTTT. Protein product: CASSGSGTSFGELFF.

The chain is built from TRBV4-2 and TRBJ1-2, with 11 bases aligning to TRBD1. The J segment lost 2 bases and the V segment lost 3 bases, leaving 5 bases of the junction unmatched. The CDR3 runs to 16 residues. Germline assignment: CDR1 LGHNA and CDR2 YNFKEQ. CDR3 sequence: CASSQGTGGGNYGYTF. Here the CDR3 DNA reads TGTGCCAGCAGCCAGGGGACAGGGGGAGGGAACTATGGCTACACCTTC.

The rearrangement uses TRBV10-3 and TRBJ2-4, with 11 bases aligning to TRBD1. CDR3 length: 16 residues. V shed 4 bases and J 0 bases; nucleotides not matched to a gene: 2. The germline CDR1 and CDR2 sequences are ENHRY and SYGVKD. CDR3 region: CAISVGTGGAKNIQYF. The DNA of the CDR3 is TGTGCCATCAGTGTCGGGACAGGGGGAGCCAAAAACATTCAGTACTTC.

The chain recombines TRBV21-1 with TRBJ2-1; the table's D call, TRBD1, was not checked against the DNA. TRBV21-1 has pseudogene status. There are 14 residues in the CDR3. The CDR3 sequence: CASNTGLYVREQFF. DNA of the CDR3: TGTGCCAGCAACACAGGGTTGTACGTTCGTGAGCAGTTCTTC.

Only one count was recorded for this clone. The chain couples TRBV11-2 to TRBJ1-4, with no clear D. The CDR3 loop spans 13 amino acids. Germline values: CDR1 SGHAT, CDR2 FQNNGV. The V end lost 5 bases, the J end lost 2 bases, and 6 bases lay between the germline ends. The chain's CDR3 is CASSRSTNEKLFF. CDR3 DNA sequence: TGTGCCAGCAGCCGGAGTACTAATGAAAAACTGTTTTTT.

The rearrangement uses TRBV9 and TRBJ2-2; tentative D call: TRBD1 (6 bases). This CDR3 region has 16 residues. From germline, CDR1 is SGDLS and CDR2 YYNGEE. Trimming pared 0 bases from V and 7 bases from J, leaving 16 bases between. CDR3 region: CASSVARTGFNGELFF. The CDR3 region has the DNA TGTGCCAGCAGCGTAGCCCGCACAGGGTTCAACGGGGAGCTGTTTTTT.

This rearrangement joins TRBV2 to TRBJ1-6; D possibly corresponds to TRBD1 (5 bases). Germline V CDR1 and CDR2: SNHLY, FYNNEI. The CDR3 totals 12 residues. The ends were cut back, 8 bases at V and 5 bases at J, with 7 bases in the middle. CDR3 in DNA: TGTGCCAGCCGGGACGATAATTCACCCCTCCACTTT. It specifies CASRDDNSPLHF. Supplemented by reference TRBV2 and TRBJ1-6, the full variable domain reads EPEVTQTPSHQVTQMGQEVILRCVPISNHLYFYWYRQILGQKVEFLVSFYNNEISEKSEIFDDQFSVERPDGSNFTLKIRSTKLEDSAMYFCASRDDNSPLHFGNGTRLTVT.

This sequence joins TRBV5-6 and TRBJ2-1; D ambiguous. The CDR3 runs 11 residues. The V gene's germline CDR1 is SGHDT and CDR2 YYEEEE. V was clipped by 4 bases and J by 8 bases, with 7 bases between them. The CDR3 reads CASSSWYEQFF. The CDR3 DNA sequence: TGTGCCAGCAGCAGCTGGTATGAGCAGTTCTTC.

The gene calls are TRBV5-1 and TRBJ2-3; tentatively, D is TRBD1 (5 bases). This CDR3 contains 13 residues. Trimming left V 4 bases short and J 4 bases short, with 10 bases between. Germline V gene data show CDR1 as SGHRS and CDR2 as YFSETQ. The CDR3 sequence: CASSNQGADTQYF. The CDR3 region has the DNA TGCGCCAGCAGCAATCAGGGTGCAGATACGCAGTATTTT.

This chain connects TRBV14 to TRBJ1-4; D uncertain. CDR1 SGHDN and CDR2 FVKESK come from the germline V gene. This CDR3 is built from 16 residues. Deletions cut 1 base from V and 2 bases from J, with 11 bases between. CDR3 bases: TGTGCCAGCAGCCAAGGTTGGGGTTGGACTAATGAAAAACTGTTTTTT. This gives the protein CASSQGWGWTNEKLFF.